This T cell receptor (beta chain) appears in the sequencing data of a study of shared T cell receptors in the human thymus. Germline CDR1 SGHKS, CDR2 YYEKEE (reference sequence). The ends were cut back, 2 bases at V and 1 base at J, with 15 bases in the middle. The CDR3 loop spans 16 amino acids. Profiling relied on immunoSEQ multiplex PCR, and the TCRdb table lists in-frame clones only, not all of them. The table lists approximately 730,000 clones, approximately 83% of them singletons, with over 0.008% in the top ten. The same specimen was also included in a second study, on human thymus T cells. That study adds: Use of V and J genes seemed skewed within the thymic and blood repertoires. Thymic repertoires from unrelated individuals overlapped highly, related research reported.

The chain couples TRBV5-5 to TRBJ2-5, with D possibly TRBD2 on 6 matching bases. This receptor was obtained from a girl less than two years old with a congenital heart defect. Specimen: thymocytes. Here the CDR3 reads CASSFSWRAVQETQYF. The CDR3 nucleotides read TGTGCCAGCAGCTTTTCGTGGAGGGCTGTCCAAGAGACCCAGTACTTC. Filled out from reference TRBV5-5 and TRBJ2-5, the complete variable domain reads DAGVTQSPTHLIKTRGQQVTLRCSPISGHKSVSWYQQVLGQGPQFIFQYYEKEERGRGNFPDRFSARQFPNYSSELNVNALLLGDSALYLCASSFSWRAVQETQYFGPGTRLLVL.